The clone carrying this T cell receptor (beta chain) occurred a few times. Its antigen is not known. This CDR3 has 9 amino acids. The V and J ends lost 2 bases and 11 bases respectively, with 6 bases between them. Germline V lookup: CDR1 SQVTM, CDR2 ANQGSEA. Sequencing used immunoSEQ multiplex PCR; TCRdb keeps in-frame clones, though not all of them. The sample consists of 30,000 to 40,000 clones, 70% to 90% of them appearing once. This record comes from a study of STAT3 mutations in large granular lymphocyte leukemia. Study outcomes and limitations: Clonal expansion was inferred from samples taken at other timepoints. Every T-cell large granular lymphocyte leukemia patient had at least one immunodominant TCR beta clonotype.

The chain combines TRBV29-1 with TRBJ1-1; D is undetermined. The clonotype comes from a man aged 55-75 years with T-cell large granular lymphocyte leukemia. Some clones in this sample may be carry-over from other donors' samples. Sequences were obtained from peripheral blood mononuclear cells. The CDR3 protein is CSVESQAFF. CDR3 in DNA: TGCAGCGTTGAATCGCAGGCTTTCTTT.